A single sample is the source of the 10 T cell receptor beta chains below, sequenced in a study of T cell responses to AZD1222 COVID-19 vaccine. The protocol was immunoSEQ multiplex PCR, while the TCRdb copy is restricted to in-frame clones and leaves out a portion. The sample includes roughly 150,000 clones, 80% to 90% of them seen just once. The input for sequencing was peripheral blood, taken on day 0 of AZD1222 vaccination. Receptors originate from an adult in good health.

The rearrangement links TRBV27 to TRBJ1-3, with D hard to call. The CDR3 contains 13 residues. Trimming removed 5 bases at V and 0 bases at J, with 5 bases between. Germline loops: CDR1 MNHEY, CDR2 SMNVEV (reference sequence). CDR3 region: CASSRGSGNTIYF. CDR3 nucleotide sequence: TGTGCCAGCAGTCGGGGCTCTGGAAACACCATATATTTT.

The rearrangement uses TRBV7-9 and TRBJ2-2; D uncertain. CDR1 is SEHNR, CDR2 FQNEAQ, per germline (reference sequence). The CDR3 runs to 11 residues. Trimming shortened V by 4 bases and J by 6 bases, and 3 bases separated the two germline ends. In nucleotides, the CDR3 is TGTGCCAGCAGCTACGCCGGGGAGCTGTTTTTT. Its translation is CASSYAGELFF.

The chain combines TRBV14 with TRBJ1-4; possibly TRBD1 for D (5 bases). The CDR3 runs 16 residues. V lost 2 bases and J 6 bases, leaving 16 bases between the germline ends. The germline CDR1 and CDR2 sequences are SGHDN and FVKESK. The CDR3 reads CASSQRTGIGDEKLFF. In nucleotides, the CDR3 is TGTGCCAGCAGCCAAAGAACAGGCATAGGGGATGAAAAACTGTTTTTT.

This clone has a single count. V usage is TRBV18 and J usage is TRBJ2-1; 7 bases are shared with TRBD2. This CDR3 contains 14 residues. Per germline, CDR1 KGHSH and CDR2 LQKENI. Unmatched junction bases numbered 6, after V lost 1 base and J lost 9 bases. The CDR3 reads CASSPRAGDVEQFF. The CDR3 DNA sequence: TGTGCCAGCTCACCACGGGCGGGAGATGTTGAGCAGTTCTTC. Drawing the rest from reference TRBV18 and TRBJ2-1, the complete variable domain is NAGVMQNPRHLVRRRGQEARLRCSPMKGHSHVYWYRQLPEEGLKFMVYLQKENIIDESGMPKERFSAEFPKEGPSILRIQQVVRGDSAAYFCASSPRAGDVEQFFGPGTRLTVL.

The chain is built from TRBV3-1 (or the pseudogene TRBV3-2) and TRBJ2-3; D is undetermined. Germline CDR1 and CDR2: LGHDT and YNNKEL (reference sequence). The V gene lost 3 bases and the J gene lost 3 bases, with 13 bases spanning the gap. CDR3 size: 15 residues. The CDR3 nucleotides are TGTGCCAGCAGCCAGGGGATTCCGAGTACAGATACGCAGTATTTT. Amino acids: CASSQGIPSTDTQYF.

The chain carries TRBV5-6 and TRBJ1-1; 7 nucleotides line up with TRBD1. This CDR3 has 14 amino acids. With 4 bases clipped from V and 4 bases from J, the junction kept 7 bases outside the gene matches. Germline V gene data show CDR1 as SGHDT and CDR2 as YYEEEE. DNA for the CDR3: TGTGCCAGCAGCCCGACAGGGAGGGTCACTGAAGCTTTCTTT. Translated: CASSPTGRVTEAFF.

This chain links TRBV27 with TRBJ1-2; possibly TRBD1 for D (5 bases). In germline, CDR1 is MNHEY, CDR2 SMNVEV (reference sequence). The CDR3 runs to 14 residues. Trimming took 2 bases from V and 8 from J, leaving 15 bases between them. Written as DNA, the CDR3 is TGTGCCAGCAGTTTAGGCATTCGACAGAACGGCTACACCTTC. Its protein is CASSLGIRQNGYTF.

This rearrangement joins TRBV6-5 to TRBJ2-7; D is undetermined. CDR1 and CDR2 (germline): MNHEY, SVGAGI. The CDR3 contains 14 residues. With 3 bases removed from V and 7 bases from J, the gap between germline ends came to 16 bases. The CDR3 nucleotides are TGTGCCAGCAGTTATGGGGAAAGCTCTTCGGAGCAGTACTTC. Its protein is CASSYGESSSEQYF.

The chain recombines TRBV7-8 with TRBJ2-7; D ambiguous. The CDR3 is 12 residues long. V was trimmed by 5 bases and J by 3 bases, leaving 8 bases between them. Germline V gene lookup returns CDR1 SGHVS and CDR2 FQNEAQ. The CDR3 loop reads CASSPGHYEQYF. In DNA, the CDR3 is TGTGCCAGCAGCCCCGGCCACTACGAGCAGTACTTC.

J is TRBJ1-6 and V is TRBV19; 10 bases are a match to TRBD1. The CDR3 has 15 amino acids. CDR1 LNHDA and CDR2 SQIVND come from the germline V gene (reference sequence). J lost 7 bases, V lost 5 bases, and 5 bases had no gene match. DNA of the CDR3: TGTGCCAGTAGTCCCGCGGGACAGGGGAATTCACCCCTCCACTTT. Protein: CASSPAGQGNSPLHF.